The TCR beta chain described here comes from a study of cytomegalovirus exposure and HLA in healthy donors. Researchers ran the PCR with 60 Vbeta and 13 Jbeta primers. Generated by immunoSEQ multiplex PCR, the TCRdb table keeps only in-frame clones and is missing some. The sample contains around 130,000 clones, approximately 86% of which appear only once. General study points: Specificity for CMV antigens was confirmed in vitro for a few of the CMV-associated chains.

The count of this clone is one. Its antigen remains unknown. The same CDR3 arises from other DNA sequences in this sample as well. The CDR3 is 14 residues long. Germline-derived CDR1 and CDR2 are SEHNR and FQNEAQ (reference sequence). V lost 5 bases, J lost 3 bases, and 3 bases stayed unmatched. The chain combines TRBV7-9 with TRBJ2-7; 11 nucleotides agree with TRBD2. This clonotype was obtained from a boy aged 5-17 years in good health and CMV-seronegative. The sequenced material came from PBMCs. CDR3 in amino acids: CASSLGLADYEQYF. CDR3 sequence (DNA): TGTGCCAGCAGCCTGGGACTAGCGGACTACGAGCAGTACTTC.